The clone carrying this TCR beta chain has more than one count but fewer than ten. The data were taken from a study of T cells after yellow fever vaccination. TCRdb recomputed calls from the 5' RACE reads with MiXCR, one row per CDR3 protein. Of 65,000 to 90,000 distinct CDR3 sequences in the sample, about an eighth were seen once. V was clipped by 1 base and J by 16 bases; unmatched bases: 11. This CDR3 comprises 14 residues. The sequences come from CD8+ T cells not binding an NS4B(214-222) dextramer, sorted from PBMCs, collected roughly 20 days after the first yellow fever vaccination. V is TRBV12-3 or TRBV12-4 and J is TRBJ1-4, with 8 bases identical to TRBD1. The receptor comes from a young man who received the YFV17D yellow fever vaccine. CDR3 DNA sequence: TGTGCCAGCAGTTTAGAATTCCCGGACAGGGTTACGTTTTTT. It yields the protein CASSLEFPDRVTFF.